The next 15 T cell receptor beta chains were all read from a single sample in a study of molecular identifiers for immune sequencing clone quantification. Using its own MiXCR run on the PCR reads, TCRdb lists one record per CDR3 protein. The sample lists approximately 680,000 distinct CDR3 sequences; about 25% were seen once. Sequences were obtained from naive CD8+ T cells from blood, with Jurkat cell RNA spiked in. Subset given: FACS-sorted CD8+CD4-CCR7+CD45RA+ naive T cells. All receptors come from a human donor in good health. Some libraries in this study had Jurkat cell RNA spiked in.

This clonotype was seen more than once but under ten times. CDR3 region: CASSQSEGQDSYEQYF. CDR3 DNA sequence: TGCGCCAGCAGTCAATCAGAGGGACAGGACTCCTACGAGCAGTACTTC. The genes are TRBV23-1 and TRBJ2-7; 8 bases match TRBD1. TRBV23-1 is noted as an ORF with a role that remains uncertain. The V and J ends lost 0 bases and 0 bases, in that order; junction bases with no gene match: 4. This CDR3 has 16 amino acids.

The sample holds a few counts of this clonotype. This sequence joins TRBV6-8 and TRBJ1-4, with a possible D match to TRBD1 (6 bases). This CDR3 is built from 16 residues. Germline CDR1 MNHGY, CDR2 SAAAGT. V lost 2 bases to trimming and J lost 7 bases, with 17 bases between them. The CDR3 DNA follows: TGTGCCAGCAGTTACGGCGGGGGCGGGACCTCTGAAAAACTGTTTTTT. Its protein product is CASSYGGGGTSEKLFF.

This clonotype was detected a few times. This chain uses TRBV4-3 with TRBJ1-4; D is unclear. CDR3 length: 16 amino acids. The V gene's germline CDR1 is LGHNA and CDR2 YSLEER. V lost 0 bases and J lost 5, with 13 bases in between. CDR3 sequence (DNA): TGCGCCAGCAGCCAAGATTGGGCAAATAGGAATGAAAAACTGTTTTTT. Its translation is CASSQDWANRNEKLFF.

This clonotype appeared many times. This chain uses TRBV11-3 with TRBJ2-7; D unclear. Trimming removed 3 bases from V and 5 bases from J, with 11 bases in between. CDR1 and CDR2 from the germline V gene are SGHNT and YENEEA. The CDR3 spans 13 residues. CDR3 nucleotide sequence: TGTGCCAGCAGCTTTGCACATGCCAACGAGCAGTACTTC. Translated: CASSFAHANEQYF.

This clonotype has at least ten counts. This CDR3 reads CASRPQGAPKETQYF. CDR3 bases: TGTGCCAGCAGACCCCAGGGGGCGCCCAAAGAGACCCAGTACTTC. The chain couples TRBV12-3 or TRBV12-4 to TRBJ2-5; 8 nucleotides match TRBD1. J was trimmed by 3 bases and V by 6 bases; bases with no gene match: 9. The CDR3 has 15 amino acids.

The V call is TRBV13, the J call TRBJ2-3; the D gene could be TRBD1 or TRBD2 (5 bases each). Germline loops: CDR1 PRHDT, CDR2 FYEKMQ (reference sequence). V lost 7 bases to trimming and J lost 4 bases, with 24 bases between them. This CDR3 is built from 17 residues. The CDR3 coding sequence is TGTGCCAGCACCCGAGGGGCTAGCCTCGGGCGGGCAGATACGCAGTATTTT. Its translation is CASTRGASLGRADTQYF.

This clonotype was recorded once. A much larger clone lies a single base off, so this may be a read error. The rearrangement uses TRBV6-2 or TRBV6-3 and TRBJ2-7; TRBD2 is a possible D gene (5 bases). The CDR3 sequence is 18 residues long. V lost 2 bases and J lost 4, with 24 bases in between. From germline, CDR1 is MNHEY and CDR2 SVGEGT. CDR3 region: CASSYPEEAAGLPYEQYF. CDR3 nucleotides: TGTGCCAGCAGTTACCCGGAGGAGGCGGCTGGGCTCCCGTACGAGCAGTACTTC.

This clonotype was recorded a few times. The V gene is TRBV4-3, the J gene TRBJ1-4; no reliable D call. V lost 0 bases and J lost 5, with 10 bases in between. The CDR3 is 15 residues long. CDR1 is LGHNA and CDR2 is YSLEER in the germline V gene. The DNA of the CDR3 is TGCGCCAGCAGCCAAGAATTGGGTGGCAATGAAAAACTGTTTTTT. As protein: CASSQELGGNEKLFF.

This clonotype was seen only a few times. The chain recombines TRBV6-2 or TRBV6-3 with TRBJ2-6; D gene uncertain. Germline lookup yields CDR1 MNHEY and CDR2 SVGEGT. V lost 6 bases to trimming and J lost 4 bases, with 13 bases between them. The CDR3 is 15 residues long. CDR3: CASSTGPPGANVLTF. CDR3 bases: TGTGCCAGCAGCACCGGACCACCCGGGGCCAACGTCCTGACTTTC.

With regard to this clonotype: Possible read error: a much larger clone is one base away. The V gene is TRBV29-1, the J gene TRBJ2-7; 7 bases line up with TRBD1. J gave up 0 bases and V 4 bases, and 6 bases lay outside the gene matches. This CDR3 spans 14 amino acids. Germline CDR1 reads SQVTM; CDR2 reads ANQGSEA. Here the CDR3 DNA reads TGCAGCGTTGTGGAGACAGGGAGCTCCTACGAGCAGTACTTC. Its protein product is CSVVETGSSYEQYF.

This clonotype was observed at least ten times. The genes are TRBV12-3 or TRBV12-4 and TRBJ2-5; D unclear. Between the trimmed V and J ends, which lost 6 bases and 5 bases, there was a span of 7 bases. The CDR3 sequence is 11 residues long. CDR3 nucleotides: TGTGCCAGCAGCTTGCGTGAGACCCAGTACTTC. This encodes CASSLRETQYF.

This clonotype was picked up a small number of times. This chain joins TRBV5-1 and TRBJ2-3; a possible D gene is TRBD2 (6 bases). The germline gives CDR1 SGHRS, CDR2 YFSETQ. The CDR3 loop spans 15 amino acids. Trimming took 6 bases from V and 0 from J, leaving 14 bases between them. DNA for the CDR3: TGCGCCAGCACCTCGGGGAGGACTAGCACAGATACGCAGTATTTT. Translation gives CASTSGRTSTDTQYF.

This clonotype was seen a few times. This chain uses TRBV12-3 or TRBV12-4 with TRBJ2-6; 7 bases align to TRBD1. With V trimmed by 3 bases and J by 0 bases, 2 bases remained unmatched. The CDR3 is 16 amino acids. The DNA of the CDR3 is TGTGCCAGCAGTTTGGGACAGAGCTCTGGGGCCAACGTCCTGACTTTC. It specifies CASSLGQSSGANVLTF.

The rearrangement uses TRBV28 and TRBJ2-1, with a tentative D call TRBD1 (6 bases). V was cut by 2 bases and J by 12 bases, with 14 bases left in between. The CDR3 spans 13 residues. Germline assignment: CDR1 MDHEN and CDR2 SYDVKM. The DNA of the CDR3 is TGTGCCAGCAGTTTACAAGTAAAGGACAGGCAGTTCTTC. Translated: CASSLQVKDRQFF.

Comment on this clonotype: Given a much more abundant clone one base away, this may be a read error. The chain carries TRBV5-1 and TRBJ2-1; 7 bases line up with TRBD2. The CDR3 runs 15 residues. CDR1 SGHRS and CDR2 YFSETQ come from the germline V gene. The CDR3 here is CASNLGGGLLNEQFF. In DNA form, the CDR3 reads TGCGCCAGCAACTTGGGCGGGGGACTGCTCAATGAGCAGTTCTTC.